The clone carrying this T cell receptor (beta chain) turned up a few times. Its antigen is as yet unknown. The data were taken from a study of blood T cells in healthy people across ages. Study findings and constraints: Per million T cells, TCR beta diversity dropped about linearly as age rose.

This CDR3 region has 15 residues. The germline CDR1 and CDR2 sequences are SGHRS and YFSETQ. Between the trimmed V and J ends, which lost 0 bases and 8 bases, there was a span of 17 bases. A second about 7 to 12 cycle PCR used barcoded and J-beta primers. TCRdb itself ran the 5' RACE reads through MiXCR, one entry per CDR3 protein. The sample holds some 1.1 million distinct CDR3 sequences, around two fifths seen once. The chain recombines TRBV5-1 with TRBJ1-2; unclear D gene. The receptor was isolated from a man between 18 and 35 years old in good health. The sequenced material came from blood. The CDR3 DNA follows: TGCGCCAGCAGCTTGGATTTGGGAAGCGCGAGCGGCTACACCTTC. Amino acids: CASSLDLGSASGYTF.